These 29 T cell receptor beta chains originate from one sample sequenced in a study of control samples from healthy donors and cancer patients. Sequenced by immunoSEQ multiplex PCR; TCRdb stores in-frame clones only, minus some. The table has tens of thousands of clones, approximately 84% seen once. The sequenced material came from PBMCs. Every receptor here comes from a man between 70 and 80 years old with lung cancer.

A single count supports this clone. The rearrangement joins TRBV7-3 to TRBJ2-7, with D possibly being TRBD1 (6 bases). Germline CDR1 reads SGHTA; CDR2 reads FQGTGA. The CDR3 is made up of 15 amino acids. Trimming took 2 bases from V and 3 from J, leaving 14 bases between them. CDR3 loop: CASSLAAGDSYEQYF. CDR3 coding DNA: TGTGCCAGCAGCTTAGCGGCAGGGGATAGCTACGAGCAGTACTTC. The full variable domain, in which reference TRBV7-3 and TRBJ2-7 provide the parts outside the CDR3, is GAGVSQTPSNKVTEKGKYVELRCDPISGHTALYWYRQSLGQGPEFLIYFQGTGAADDSGLPNDRFFAVRPEGSVSTLKIQRTERGDSAVYLCASSLAAGDSYEQYFGPGTRLTVT.

The V call is TRBV9, the J call TRBJ1-2, with 7 bases matching TRBD1. This CDR3 is built from 14 residues. V trimming: 0 bases; J trimming: 13 bases; junction bases outside the gene matches: 12. From germline, CDR1 is SGDLS and CDR2 YYNGEE. The CDR3 coding sequence is TGTGCCAGCAGCGTAGTGGACAGGTCCCCTCACAGCACCTTC. Encoded protein: CASSVVDRSPHSTF.

The rearrangement links TRBV11-2 to TRBJ1-4; D is ambiguous. Germline-derived CDR1 and CDR2 are SGHAT and FQNNGV. V lost 1 base, J lost 4 bases, and 16 bases lay in between. The length of the CDR3 is 17 residues. The CDR3 DNA follows: TGTGCCAGCAGCTTAGTTTTTACGTCCAGCCTTAATGAAAAACTGTTTTTT. Amino acid sequence: CASSLVFTSSLNEKLFF.

The V gene is TRBV7-2, the J gene TRBJ1-1; D is unresolved. In germline, CDR1 is SGHTA, CDR2 FQGNSA. The length of the CDR3 is 14 residues. Trimming stripped 5 bases from V and 9 bases from J, with 19 bases between. The CDR3 here is CASSPVGVRLQAFF. The CDR3 DNA reads as TGTGCCAGCAGCCCAGTTGGAGTCCGACTACAAGCTTTCTTT.

The CDR3 DNA follows: TGTGCCATCAGTGAGTCCACTAACTATGGCTACACCTTC. Translating it yields CAISESTNYGYTF. The chain joins TRBV10-3 to TRBJ1-2; D gene ambiguous. Germline CDR1 is ENHRY and CDR2 is SYGVKD. Trimming removed 0 bases from V and 0 bases from J, with 2 bases in between. This CDR3 contains 13 residues.

The chain combines TRBV5-1 with TRBJ1-2; D is undetermined. The CDR3 has 15 amino acids. Trimming removed 1 base at V and 2 bases at J, with 12 bases between. CDR1 and CDR2 (germline): SGHRS, YFSETQ. CDR3 amino acids: CASSLSPTENYGYTF. CDR3 nucleotide sequence: TGCGCCAGCAGCTTGAGCCCGACGGAAAACTATGGCTACACCTTC.

This clone was seen more than once but under ten times. This chain links TRBV7-3 with TRBJ1-2, with 8 bases aligning to TRBD1. Trimming at V came to 5 bases and at J to 14 bases, leaving 10 bases not matched to a gene. Germline V gene data show CDR1 as SGHTA and CDR2 as FQGTGA. The CDR3 is made up of 12 amino acids. In nucleotides, the CDR3 is TGTGCCAGCAGCCAGCCGGGACAGGCGATAACCTTC. Amino acid sequence: CASSQPGQAITF.

The chain combines TRBV19 with TRBJ1-5; 7 nucleotides align to TRBD1. The CDR3 is 18 amino acids. Germline loops: CDR1 LNHDA, CDR2 SQIVND (reference sequence). Trimming at V came to 4 bases and at J to 0 bases, leaving 12 bases not matched to a gene. The DNA of the CDR3 is TGTGCCAGTAGTACCTACCCCAGGACAGGAGATAGCAATCAGCCCCAGCATTTT. This codes for CASSTYPRTGDSNQPQHF.

The chain recombines TRBV6-5 with TRBJ2-2; D unclear. V was clipped by 8 bases and J by 6 bases, with 7 bases between them. Per germline, CDR1 MNHEY and CDR2 SVGAGI. CDR3 length: 11 amino acids. CDR3 sequence reads: CASSDPGELFF. For the CDR3, the DNA is TGTGCCAGCTCGGACCCCGGGGAGCTGTTTTTT.

The CDR3 sequence is CASTTLAGGLAGELFF. The CDR3 DNA reads as TGTGCCAGTACCACCCTAGCGGGGGGGCTTGCCGGGGAGCTGTTTTTT. The V gene is TRBV19, the J gene TRBJ2-2; TRBD2 matches at 12 bases. Germline CDR1 and CDR2: LNHDA and SQIVND (reference sequence). The CDR3 covers 16 residues. The V gene end was trimmed by 7 bases and the J gene end by 6 bases; junction bases not matched to a gene: 9. Full variable domain (outside the CDR3, taken from reference TRBV19 and TRBJ2-2): DGGITQSPKYLFRKEGQNVTLSCEQNLNHDAMYWYRQDPGQGLRLIYYSQIVNDFQKGDIAEGYSVSREKKESFPLTVTSAQKNPTAFYLCASTTLAGGLAGELFFGEGSRLTVL.

The genes are TRBV7-3 and TRBJ2-1, with 8 positions matching TRBD2. This CDR3 is built from 15 residues. J lost 4 bases, V lost 5 bases, and 7 bases had no gene match. Germline V gene sequence: CDR1 SGHTA, CDR2 FQGTGA. In DNA form, the CDR3 reads TGTGCCAGCAGCGCCACCGGCGGGGGGTACAATGAGCAGTTCTTC. Translation gives CASSATGGGYNEQFF.

V is TRBV5-1 and J is TRBJ2-3; TRBD1 agrees at 9 bases. The V gene end was trimmed by 3 bases and the J gene end by 7 bases; junction bases not matched to a gene: 3. This CDR3 is 13 amino acids long. The germline V gene has CDR1 SGHRS and CDR2 YFSETQ. DNA for the CDR3: TGCGCCAGCAGCTCCGGGACAGGGAATACGCAGTATTTT. This encodes CASSSGTGNTQYF.

This clone came up once. This chain connects TRBV3-1 (or the pseudogene TRBV3-2) to TRBJ2-7, with D possibly matching TRBD2 (6 bases). The CDR3 is 16 residues long. V shed 5 bases and J shed 2 bases, with 19 bases lying between them. Germline V gene data show CDR1 as LGHDT and CDR2 as YNNKEL (reference sequence). The CDR3 sequence is CASSSTVEGRTYEQYF. The CDR3 DNA sequence: TGTGCCAGCAGCTCTACCGTGGAGGGGAGAACCTACGAGCAGTACTTC.

The chain combines TRBV6-2 or TRBV6-3 with TRBJ2-3; weak D call: TRBD2 (7 bases). Per the germline V gene, CDR1 is MNHEY and CDR2 is SVGEGT. This CDR3 has 14 amino acids. V lost 2 bases and J 5 bases, leaving 11 bases between the germline ends. The CDR3 nucleotides read TGTGCCAGCAGTTACGGGGGGGCCGTAGATACGCAGTATTTT. Translating it yields CASSYGGAVDTQYF.

The V and J genes are TRBV6-5 and TRBJ2-3; 10 bases agree with TRBD1. Germline CDR1 is MNHEY and CDR2 is SVGAGI. This CDR3 comprises 14 residues. Trimming removed 11 bases from V and 8 bases from J; junction bases left unmatched: 13. The DNA of the CDR3 is TGTGCCGGTACCCGGGACAGGGGCTCCGCTACGCAGTATTTT. It is translated as CAGTRDRGSATQYF.

The rearrangement joins TRBV5-6 to TRBJ1-1; a possible D gene is TRBD1 (5 bases). CDR1 and CDR2 (germline): SGHDT, YYEEEE. Trimming removed 3 bases at V and 7 bases at J, with 13 bases between. The CDR3 contains 13 residues. DNA of the CDR3: TGTGCCAGCAGCTATACCCGGGGGGTTGAAGCTTTCTTT. As protein: CASSYTRGVEAFF. Full variable domain (remainder filled in from reference TRBV5-6 and TRBJ1-1): DAGVTQSPTHLIKTRGQQVTLRCSPKSGHDTVSWYQQALGQGPQFIFQYYEEEERQRGNFPDRFSGHQFPNYSSELNVNALLLGDSALYLCASSYTRGVEAFFGQGTRLTVV.

The chain employs TRBV5-1 and TRBJ1-4; D call uncertain. Germline-derived CDR1 and CDR2 are SGHRS and YFSETQ. The CDR3 is 18 amino acids. Trimming removed 5 bases at V and 4 bases at J, with 24 bases between. CDR3 sequence: CASSPLWQHGSGNEKLFF. As DNA, the CDR3 is TGCGCCAGCAGTCCGCTATGGCAACACGGTAGCGGTAATGAAAAACTGTTTTTT.

V and J are TRBV5-1 and TRBJ2-3, with D possibly TRBD2 on 5 matching bases. CDR3 length: 15 amino acids. In germline, CDR1 is SGHRS, CDR2 YFSETQ. Trimming left V 0 bases short and J 2 bases short, with 10 bases between. CDR3 amino acids: CASSLDGVYTDTQYF. The CDR3, as DNA: TGCGCCAGCAGCTTGGACGGGGTGTACACAGATACGCAGTATTTT.

The chain uses TRBV30 and TRBJ1-5, with TRBD1 matching over 7 bases. The CDR3 runs 15 residues. Germline loops: CDR1 GTSNPN, CDR2 SVGIG (reference sequence). The V and J ends lost 3 bases and 0 bases, in that order; junction bases with no gene match: 5. CDR3 sequence reads: CAWRPGQTSNQPQHF. CDR3 DNA sequence: TGTGCCTGGAGGCCGGGACAGACTAGCAATCAGCCCCAGCATTTT. The complete variable domain, with remaining parts taken from reference TRBV30 and TRBJ1-5, reads SQTIHQWPATLVQPVGSPLSLECTVEGTSNPNLYWYRQAAGRGLQLLFYSVGIGQISSEVPQNLSASRPQDRQFILSSKKLLLSDSGFYLCAWRPGQTSNQPQHFGDGTRLSIL.

Of note for this clone: The same CDR3 also results from other DNA sequences found in this sample. The chain combines TRBV29-1 with TRBJ1-1; TRBD1 aligns across 8 bases. Germline CDR1 is SQVTM and CDR2 is ANQGSEA. The V gene end was trimmed by 7 bases and the J gene end by 1 base; junction bases not matched to a gene: 2. CDR3 length equals 12 residues. CDR3 DNA sequence: TGCAGCGGAGGACAGGGGAACACTGAAGCTTTCTTT. Amino acid sequence: CSGGQGNTEAFF.

This clone was seen a handful of times. The CDR3 sequence: CASSFKTNQPQHF. CDR3 nucleotide sequence: TGTGCCAGCAGTTTTAAGACCAATCAGCCCCAGCATTTT. The rearrangement links TRBV27 to TRBJ1-5; D uncertain. Deletions cut 3 bases from V and 3 bases from J, with 6 bases between. Germline V gene data show CDR1 as MNHEY and CDR2 as SMNVEV (reference sequence). The CDR3 is 13 amino acids.

This sequence joins TRBV9 and TRBJ2-7; tentatively, D is TRBD2 (5 bases). Germline V gene lookup returns CDR1 SGDLS and CDR2 YYNGEE. The CDR3 runs 15 residues. V shed 0 bases and J shed 3 bases, with 13 bases lying between them. In DNA form, the CDR3 reads TGTGCCAGCAGCGTAGCTAGCCACAGCAACTACGAGCAGTACTTC. Amino acid sequence: CASSVASHSNYEQYF.

The rearrangement links TRBV29-1 to TRBJ1-1, with a tentative D call TRBD1 (5 bases). Trimming pared 7 bases from V and 4 bases from J, leaving 16 bases between. Looked up from germline, CDR1 is SQVTM and CDR2 is ANQGSEA. This CDR3 contains 13 residues. CDR3 in DNA: TGCAGCGCCTGGTCCGGGGCGGTCACTGAAGCTTTCTTT. It translates to CSAWSGAVTEAFF.

The V and J genes are TRBV5-6 and TRBJ1-4, with no clear D. V was clipped by 4 bases and J by 2 bases, with 6 bases between them. Germline values: CDR1 SGHDT, CDR2 YYEEEE. The CDR3 is 13 amino acids. CDR3 loop: CASSPSTNEKLFF. The DNA of the CDR3 is TGTGCCAGCAGCCCGAGCACTAATGAAAAACTGTTTTTT. Full variable domain (rest looked up from reference TRBV5-6 and TRBJ1-4): DAGVTQSPTHLIKTRGQQVTLRCSPKSGHDTVSWYQQALGQGPQFIFQYYEEEERQRGNFPDRFSGHQFPNYSSELNVNALLLGDSALYLCASSPSTNEKLFFGSGTQLSVL.

This chain connects TRBV7-9 to TRBJ1-2, with a tentative D call TRBD1 (6 bases). Trimming left V 5 bases short and J 2 bases short, with 12 bases between. In germline, CDR1 is SEHNR, CDR2 FQNEAQ (reference sequence). CDR3 size: 14 residues. This CDR3 reads CASSADRTNYGYTF. CDR3 nucleotide sequence: TGTGCCAGCAGCGCGGACAGAACGAACTATGGCTACACCTTC.

This chain links TRBV11-2 with TRBJ2-3; 8 nucleotides agree with TRBD2. V trimming: 5 bases; J trimming: 2 bases; junction bases outside the gene matches: 6. The CDR3 is made up of 15 amino acids. The germline gives CDR1 SGHAT, CDR2 FQNNGV. The CDR3 nucleotides are TGTGCCAGCAGCCCGCGGGGGGCCTACACAGATACGCAGTATTTT. This gives the protein CASSPRGAYTDTQYF.

The chain combines TRBV18 with TRBJ2-7, with D tentatively TRBD1 (6 bases). Between the trimmed V and J ends, which lost 3 bases and 2 bases, there was a span of 8 bases. This CDR3 spans 13 amino acids. The germline CDR1 and CDR2 sequences are KGHSH and LQKENI. The DNA for the CDR3 is TGTGCCAGCTCACCCCACAGGGCCTACGAGCAGTACTTC. Protein: CASSPHRAYEQYF.

This chain uses TRBV19 with TRBJ2-7; 11 nucleotides match TRBD2. Looked up from germline, CDR1 is LNHDA and CDR2 is SQIVND (reference sequence). With 6 bases clipped from V and 2 bases from J, the junction kept 6 bases outside the gene matches. CDR3 length: 15 residues. DNA for the CDR3: TGTGCCAGTAGACCGACTAGCGGGGCCCCCTACGAGCAGTACTTC. Encoded protein: CASRPTSGAPYEQYF.

This clone has only one observation. V is TRBV5-5 and J is TRBJ2-7; 9 nucleotides agree with TRBD1. V shed 4 bases, J shed 1 base, and the junction held 9 bases outside the gene matches. This CDR3 comprises 16 residues. Germline CDR1 reads SGHKS; CDR2 reads YYEKEE (reference sequence). Here the CDR3 reads CASSLRQGGTSYEQYF. The CDR3 DNA reads TGTGCCAGCAGCCTACGACAGGGGGGCACGTCCTACGAGCAGTACTTC.